This TCR beta chain derives from a study of T cell responses to AZD1222 COVID-19 vaccine. Study observations and caveats: AZD1222 recipients seropositive at baseline numbered only 5 or 6. Females made up more of the donors, who were largely white British, and clonal diversity may have come out too low.

The CDR3 spans 19 residues. Germline V gene lookup returns CDR1 MGHRA and CDR2 YSYEKL. The junction had 14 bases not matched to a gene; V was cut back by 4 bases and J by 2 bases. The protocol was immunoSEQ multiplex PCR, while the TCRdb copy is restricted to in-frame clones and leaves out a portion. In the table there are around 170,000 clones, roughly 93% of which are singletons. About this clone: Its specificity is unknown.

The sample in question was peripheral blood, obtained on day 0 of AZD1222 vaccination. This receptor was obtained from an adult in good health. The gene calls are TRBV4-1 and TRBJ2-3; 11 nucleotides agree with TRBD2. CDR3 amino acids: CASSRGLAALPQYTDTQYF. CDR3 DNA: TGCGCCAGCAGCCGGGGACTAGCGGCGTTACCTCAATACACAGATACGCAGTATTTT.